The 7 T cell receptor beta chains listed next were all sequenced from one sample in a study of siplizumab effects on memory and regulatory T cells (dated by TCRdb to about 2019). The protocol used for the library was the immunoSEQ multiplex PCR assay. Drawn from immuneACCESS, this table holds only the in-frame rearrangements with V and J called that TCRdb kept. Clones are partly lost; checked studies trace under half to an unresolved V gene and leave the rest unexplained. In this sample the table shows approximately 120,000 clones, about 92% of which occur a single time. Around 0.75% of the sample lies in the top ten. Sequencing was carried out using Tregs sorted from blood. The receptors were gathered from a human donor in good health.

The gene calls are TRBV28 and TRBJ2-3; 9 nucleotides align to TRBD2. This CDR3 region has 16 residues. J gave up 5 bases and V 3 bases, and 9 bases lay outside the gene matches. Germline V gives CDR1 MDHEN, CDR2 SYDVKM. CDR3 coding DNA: TGTGCCAGCAGTTTGGCGGGGGGGCTCTGGGGAGATACGCAGTATTTT. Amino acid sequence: CASSLAGGLWGDTQYF.

This CDR3 reads CASSLDRANGELFF. The CDR3 bases are TGTGCCAGCAGTTTAGACAGGGCGAACGGGGAGCTGTTTTTT. The chain combines TRBV6-1 with TRBJ2-2; the match to TRBD1 covers 7 bases. V lost 5 bases and J lost 7; bases outside the gene matches: 7. The CDR3 runs 14 residues. CDR1 MNHNS and CDR2 SASEGT come from the germline V gene.

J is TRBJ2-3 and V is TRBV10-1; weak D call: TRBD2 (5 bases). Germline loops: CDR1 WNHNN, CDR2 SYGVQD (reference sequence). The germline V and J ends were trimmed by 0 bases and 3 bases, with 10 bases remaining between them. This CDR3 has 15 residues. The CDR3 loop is CASSESTRSTDTQYF. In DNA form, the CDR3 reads TGCGCCAGCAGTGAGTCTACTAGATCAACAGATACGCAGTATTTT.

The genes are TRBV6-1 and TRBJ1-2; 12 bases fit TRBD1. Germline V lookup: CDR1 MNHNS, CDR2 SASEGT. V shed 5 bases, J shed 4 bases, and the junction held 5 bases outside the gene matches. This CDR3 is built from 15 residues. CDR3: CASSPGQGASYGYTF. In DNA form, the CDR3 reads TGTGCCAGCAGTCCGGGACAGGGGGCTTCCTATGGCTACACCTTC.

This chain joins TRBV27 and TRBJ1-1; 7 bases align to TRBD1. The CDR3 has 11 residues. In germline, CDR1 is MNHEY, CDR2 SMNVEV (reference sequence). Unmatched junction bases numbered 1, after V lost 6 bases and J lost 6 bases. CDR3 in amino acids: CASRRGPEAFF. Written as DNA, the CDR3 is TGTGCCAGCAGAAGGGGGCCTGAAGCTTTCTTT.

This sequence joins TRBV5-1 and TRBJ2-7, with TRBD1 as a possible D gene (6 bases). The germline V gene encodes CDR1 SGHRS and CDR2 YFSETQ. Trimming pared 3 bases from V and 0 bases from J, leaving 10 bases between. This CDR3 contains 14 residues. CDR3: CASSSDSRSYEQYF. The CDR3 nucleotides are TGCGCCAGCAGCTCGGACAGTCGCTCCTACGAGCAGTACTTC.

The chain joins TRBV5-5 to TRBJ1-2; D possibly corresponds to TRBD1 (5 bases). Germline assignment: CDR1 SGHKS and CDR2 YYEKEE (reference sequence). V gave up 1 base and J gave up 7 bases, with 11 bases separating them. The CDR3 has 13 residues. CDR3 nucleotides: TGTGCCAGCAGCTTGAGGGGTCCCTCTGGCTACACCTTC. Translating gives CASSLRGPSGYTF.